This is a list of T cell receptor beta chains from one sample in a study of shared clonotypes between healthy human individuals. Assay used: immunoSEQ multiplex PCR; TCRdb lists only in-frame clones, some missing. The sample yields under 350,000 clones, around nine tenths seen once. The sequenced sample was memory CD8+ T cells sorted from blood. The receptor source for this set is a man between 18 and 29 years old in good health. CDR3s include the opening cysteine and the closing phenylalanine or tryptophan. D genes are given only for firm matches. Part of the rows lack a size; the others show once, few, many or a class for expanded clones.

>16|once|-|TRBJ2-7|TRBV7-8
TGTGCCAGCAGCTATGGTAGTCGTCCCTTCTCCTACGAGCAGTACTTC
CASSYGSRPFSYEQYF
>13|-|-|TRBJ2-1|TRBV27
TGTGCCAGCAGTGCTAGGTACCACAATGAGCAGTTCTTC
CASSARYHNEQFF
>18|-|-|TRBJ1-5|TRBV11-2
TGTGCCAGCAGCTTAGACCCAGGAGGACAGTTTAGCAATCAGCCCCAGCATTTT
CASSLDPGGQFSNQPQHF
>12|-|-|TRBJ1-2|TRBV7-9
TGTGCCAGCAGCTTAGAGGCCTATGGCTACACCTTC
CASSLEAYGYTF
>16|many|TRBD1|TRBJ2-6|TRBV30
TGTGCCTGGAGTGTGGGACAGGGGCCTGGGGCCAACGTCCTGACTTTC
CAWSVGQGPGANVLTF
>14|-|-|TRBJ1-2|TRBV28
TGTGCCAGCAGTTTCGGTGGGCATACCTATGGCTACACCTTC
CASSFGGHTYGYTF
>15|-|-|TRBJ1-6|TRBV28
TGTGCCAGCAGTTTGTTTGGGGGGAGTAATTCACCCCTCCACTTT
CASSLFGGSNSPLHF
>13|-|-|TRBJ2-7|TRBV28
TGTGCCAGCAGTGGACCGGGAGCCTACGAGCAGTACTTC
CASSGPGAYEQYF
>15|-|-|TRBJ2-5|TRBV4-1
TGCGCCAGCAGCCAGGAACCCCTCGCCCCGAAGACCCAGTACTTC
CASSQEPLAPKTQYF
>13|-|-|TRBJ2-7|TRBV7-6
TGTGCCAGCAGTAAGACAGAAGACTACGAGCAGTACTTC
CASSKTEDYEQYF
>14|-|-|TRBJ1-1|TRBV30
TGTGCCTGGAGTGTAGGGGGGGACGACACTGAAGCTTTCTTT
CAWSVGGDDTEAFF
>14|-|-|TRBJ1-1|TRBV5-1
TGCGCCAGCAGCTTGGGGGACTGGGGCACTGAAGCTTTCTTT
CASSLGDWGTEAFF
>14|-|TRBD1|TRBJ2-7|TRBV5-4
TGTGCCAGCAGCCCGGGACAGGGGGCTTACGAGCAGTACTTC
CASSPGQGAYEQYF
>15|-|TRBD1|TRBJ2-2|TRBV29-1
TGCAGCGTTGAATCCGGGACAGGGATCACCGGGGAGCTGTTTTTT
CSVESGTGITGELFF
>12|-|-|TRBJ1-1|TRBV7-9
TGTGCCAGCAGGCTGGACAGAATTGAAGCTTTCTTT
CASRLDRIEAFF
>14|-|-|TRBJ2-1|TRBV10-3
TGTGCCATCAGTGCGCAGGGCTCCTACAATGAGCAGTTCTTC
CAISAQGSYNEQFF
>15|-|-|TRBJ2-4|TRBV29-1
TGCAGCGTTGAAGATCCGAGGGGTTCCAAAAACATTCAGTACTTC
CSVEDPRGSKNIQYF
>16|-|-|TRBJ1-3|TRBV7-8
TGTGCCAGCAGCAAAAGCTTGGGCGGAGGGAAAAACACCATATATTTT
CASSKSLGGGKNTIYF
>14|-|-|TRBJ2-7|TRBV28
TGTGCCAGCAGTTTAGAAGGGGGTAACTACGAGCAGTACTTC
CASSLEGGNYEQYF
>14|-|-|TRBJ1-2|TRBV2
TGTGCCAGCAGTGATTTGGAACAGTTTGATGGCTACACCTTC
CASSDLEQFDGYTF
>16|-|-|TRBJ1-2|TRBV28
TGTGCCAGCAGTTTTGGGGGGTGGGACACGGGCTATGGCTACACCTTC
CASSFGGWDTGYGYTF
>12|-|-|TRBJ1-2|TRBV12-5
TGTGCTAGTGGTTTGTGGGGATATGGCTACACCTTC
CASGLWGYGYTF
>16|few|-|TRBJ2-4|TRBV21-1
TGTGCCAGCAGCAAAGTCTTAGGACTAGCCAAAAACATTCAGTACTTC
CASSKVLGLAKNIQYF
>13|-|-|TRBJ2-1|TRBV15
TGTGCCACCAGCAGAATCCCTATCAATGAGCAGTTCTTC
CATSRIPINEQFF
>17|-|TRBD2|TRBJ2-7|TRBV27
TGTGCCAGCAGTTTATTTTCCCCCGGGAGGGCTCTCTACGAGCAGTACTTC
CASSLFSPGRALYEQYF
>18|-|TRBD2|TRBJ2-1|TRBV13
TGTGCCAGCAGCTTTGGGACTAGCGGCCAACACTCCTACAATGAGCAGTTCTTC
CASSFGTSGQHSYNEQFF
>13|-|-|TRBJ2-7|TRBV11-3
TGTGCCAGCAGCTTTCGGGGTCACCACGAGCAGTACTTC
CASSFRGHHEQYF
>14|few|TRBD1|TRBJ2-7|TRBV9
TGTGCCAGCAGCGTAGGGGGACAGGGCTACGAGCAGTACTTC
CASSVGGQGYEQYF
>15|-|TRBD1|TRBJ1-1|TRBV6-5
TGTGCCAGCAGTCGACAGGGAATCGGAGGGACTGAAGCTTTCTTT
CASSRQGIGGTEAFF
>14|-|TRBD1|TRBJ1-6|TRBV27
TGTGCCAGCAGTCCAGGGGGCACGGATTCACCCCTCCACTTT
CASSPGGTDSPLHF
>17|-|TRBD1|TRBJ1-3|TRBV6-1
TGTGCCAGCAGTGAAAGGAGACAGGGGGCTGCGGGAAACACCATATATTTT
CASSERRQGAAGNTIYF
>14|-|-|TRBJ2-1|TRBV27
TGTGCCAGCAGTTTACGGGAGCCTAGGAATGAGCAGTTCTTC
CASSLREPRNEQFF
>12|-|-|TRBJ2-1|TRBV29-1
TGCAGCGGATTTGACAGGTACAATGAGCAGTTCTTC
CSGFDRYNEQFF
>13|-|-|TRBJ1-2|TRBV11-3
TGTGCCAGCAGCTCGCGCGGGGGCGGTGGCTACACCTTC
CASSSRGGGGYTF
>14|once|TRBD1|TRBJ2-7|TRBV7-9
TGTGCCAGCAGCTGGGGGACAGGGGTGGACGAGCAGTACTTC
CASSWGTGVDEQYF
>13|-|-|TRBJ1-2|TRBV7-9
TGTGCCAGCAGCACCTCCCAGGGTTATGGCTACACCTTC
CASSTSQGYGYTF
>16|-|-|TRBJ2-5|TRBV4-1
TGCGCCAGCAGCCAAGTTCTCTTTTCCTACCAAGAGACCCAGTACTTC
CASSQVLFSYQETQYF
>13|-|TRBD1|TRBJ1-5|TRBV27
TGTGCCAGCAGACGACAGGGGGTCCAGCCCCAGCATTTT
CASRRQGVQPQHF
>13|-|-|TRBJ2-2|TRBV5-6
TGTGCCAGCAGCTTGAGGGTTTCTGGGGAGCTGTTTTTT
CASSLRVSGELFF
>14|-|TRBD1|TRBJ1-2|TRBV11-2
TGTGCCAGCAGCTTAACAGGGGGCAACTATGGCTACACCTTC
CASSLTGGNYGYTF
>15|-|-|TRBJ2-3|TRBV28
TGTGCCAGCAGTCCCCCCGAGAGAAACACAGATACGCAGTATTTT
CASSPPERNTDTQYF
>15|once|TRBD2|TRBJ2-7|TRBV7-6
TGTGCCAGCAGACCAGCGGCTAGCGGGGGACTGGAGCAGTACTTC
CASRPAASGGLEQYF
>19|-|-|TRBJ2-3|TRBV29-1
TGCAGCGTTGAAGATCCGGCTAGCGAATTACCCACTAGCACAGATACGCAGTATTTT
CSVEDPASELPTSTDTQYF
>16|-|-|TRBJ2-7|TRBV5-1
TGCGCCAGCAGCTTGGCCGGAGGGTCCAACGGGGGCGAGCAGTACTTC
CASSLAGGSNGGEQYF
>15|-|TRBD2|TRBJ2-5|TRBV13
TGTGCCAGCAGCTTAGCTAGCGGGGAGGGAGAGACCCAGTACTTC
CASSLASGEGETQYF
>13|-|-|TRBJ1-1|TRBV27
TGTGCCAGCAGGGCTCTAATGAACACTGAAGCTTTCTTT
CASRALMNTEAFF
>16|-|TRBD1|TRBJ1-1|TRBV11-2
TGTGCCAGCAGGTTAACAGGGGGCGCGGTTGGCACTGAAGCTTTCTTT
CASRLTGGAVGTEAFF
>15|-|-|TRBJ2-7|TRBV6-1
TGTGCCAGCAGTGAATTTTTCGGGTCCACCTACGAGCAGTACTTC
CASSEFFGSTYEQYF
>16|-|-|TRBJ1-1|TRBV30
TGTGCCTGGAGACATGGGGCCCACAGGGATGGCACTGAAGCTTTCTTT
CAWRHGAHRDGTEAFF
>15|-|-|TRBJ1-2|TRBV6-6
TGTGCCAGCAGTTACTCGGAGGACTCCGCCCGCGGCTACACCTTC
CASSYSEDSARGYTF
>13|-|-|TRBJ1-1|TRBV5-1
TGCGCCAGCAAACTCGGGGCGGGCAGGGAAGCTTTCTTT
CASKLGAGREAFF
>16|-|-|TRBJ1-4|TRBV6-6
TGTGCCAGCAGTTACGAGTCAGACCCCACGGGTGAAAAACTGTTTTTT
CASSYESDPTGEKLFF
>14|-|TRBD2|TRBJ2-7|TRBV5-1
TGCGCCAGCAGCTTCTCCGCGGGAGAGGTCGAGCAGTACTTC
CASSFSAGEVEQYF
>16|-|TRBD2|TRBJ2-7|TRBV7-8
TGTGCCAGCAGCTTAGACTGGGCGGGAGAGGACGACGAGCAGTACTTC
CASSLDWAGEDDEQYF
>19|-|TRBD2|TRBJ2-7|TRBV5-3
TGTGCCAGAAGCTCGAGCCGGGACAGCGTAGCGGGGGAGGCCTACGAGCAGTACTTC
CARSSSRDSVAGEAYEQYF
>16|-|TRBD1|TRBJ2-3|TRBV5-8
TGTGCCAGCAGCTTGTGGGGACAGGGCGGTGTGGATACGCAGTATTTT
CASSLWGQGGVDTQYF
>16|-|TRBD2|TRBJ2-3|TRBV4-3
TGCGCCAGCAGCCAAGAATCCGCGGGAGAAACAGATACGCAGTATTTT
CASSQESAGETDTQYF
>21|-|TRBD2|TRBJ2-2|TRBV4-3
TGCGCCAGCAGCCAAGATATTCAAGGACTAGCGATTCAGTGGTACACCGGGGAGCTGTTTTTT
CASSQDIQGLAIQWYTGELFF
>15|-|-|TRBJ1-5|TRBV6-5
TGTGCCAGCAGTTACGAAGCAGGAGGAAATCAGCCCCAGCATTTT
CASSYEAGGNQPQHF
>16|once|-|TRBJ2-7|TRBV15
TGTGCCACCAGCAGAGAGGGGGCTTTAGATTCCTACGAGCAGTACTTC
CATSREGALDSYEQYF